The sequence of this T cell receptor beta chain was determined in a study of cytomegalovirus exposure and HLA in healthy donors. Study-level findings and limits: Cytomegalovirus association was listed for 150 to 200 TCR beta chains.

PCR employed 60 Vbeta and 13 Jbeta primers. Generated by immunoSEQ multiplex PCR, the TCRdb table keeps only in-frame clones and is missing some. This sample has approximately 120,000 clones, with approximately 80% found just once. Germline-derived CDR1 and CDR2 are SNHLY and FYNNEI. V was trimmed by 10 bases and J by 10 bases, leaving 14 bases between them. The CDR3 is 12 amino acids. This clone showed up just once. What it binds is unknown. The sequence derives from a man between 35 and 55 years old in good health and CMV-seronegative. The chain employs TRBV2 and TRBJ1-6; D perhaps matches TRBD1 (5 bases). Sequenced sample: PBMCs. CDR3: CAKGLRASPLHF. CDR3 bases: TGTGCCAAGGGACTAAGGGCCTCACCCCTCCACTTT.